The rows below give T cell receptor beta chains drawn from one sample of a study of blood T cell repertoires in COVID-19. Here immunoSEQ multiplex PCR was the method, and the copy in TCRdb shows in-frame clones only, minus some. This sample has some 130,000 clones, with about 90% found just once. The sequenced sample consisted of peripheral blood. The receptors shown here come from a man aged 50-59 years with active COVID-19. The conserved cysteine and the conserved F or W are not part of the CDR3 here.

j_call v_call cdr3_aa
TRBJ2-7 TRBV3-1/TRBV3-2 ASKSDRAYEQY
TRBJ1-4 TRBV10-3 AISESDRRNEKLF
TRBJ1-3 TRBV3-1/TRBV3-2 ASSRGQSGNTIY
TRBJ2-7 TRBV12-3/TRBV12-4 ASGLGPYEQY
TRBJ1-5 TRBV19 ASMGGGRKPQH
TRBJ2-5 TRBV24-1 ATSDPRTGLETQY
TRBJ2-5 TRBV7-9 ASSATYRGLATQY
TRBJ2-3 TRBV7-3 ASSLMSGGTDTQY
TRBJ1-4 TRBV18 ASSPRGLREKLF
TRBJ2-2 TRBV10-3 AISEGREGTGELF
TRBJ2-1 TRBV11-2 ASSFRGKEQF
TRBJ1-2 TRBV3-1/TRBV3-2 ASSQKRTGFYGYT
TRBJ2-2 TRBV6-5 ASSSQGAGNTGELF
TRBJ2-2 TRBV6-4 ASSDSTSDTGELF
TRBJ2-1 TRBV5-6 ASSLAGNEQF
TRBJ1-1 TRBV27 ASSFQGRTEAF
TRBJ1-5 TRBV6-1 ASSESGYQPQH
TRBJ2-1 TRBV18 ASSPSWSLRRTGHNNEQF
TRBJ2-2 TRBV2 ASIGGQGNTGELF
TRBJ1-5 TRBV2 ASSEAQRGQPQH
TRBJ2-1 TRBV6-5 ASTSTFNNEQF
TRBJ2-7 TRBV5-4 ASSRGQGKNYEQY
TRBJ1-2 TRBV19 ASSIWVEGSAGYGYT
TRBJ2-1 TRBV5-4 ASSPPGGLGEQF
TRBJ1-6 TRBV2 ASSEGGQGGSPLH
TRBJ1-6 TRBV9 ASSGGAYNSPLH